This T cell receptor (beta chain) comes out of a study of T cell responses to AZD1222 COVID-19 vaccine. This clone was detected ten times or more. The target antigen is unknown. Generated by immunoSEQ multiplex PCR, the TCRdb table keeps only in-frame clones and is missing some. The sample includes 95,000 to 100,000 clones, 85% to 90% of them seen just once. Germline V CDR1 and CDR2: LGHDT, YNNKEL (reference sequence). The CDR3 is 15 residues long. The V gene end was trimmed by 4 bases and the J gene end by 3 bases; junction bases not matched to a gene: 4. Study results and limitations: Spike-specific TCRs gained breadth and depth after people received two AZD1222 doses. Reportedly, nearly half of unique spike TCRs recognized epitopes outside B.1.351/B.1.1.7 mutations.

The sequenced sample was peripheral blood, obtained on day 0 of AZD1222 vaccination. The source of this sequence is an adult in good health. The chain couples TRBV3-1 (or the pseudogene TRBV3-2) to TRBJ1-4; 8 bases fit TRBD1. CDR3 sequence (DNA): TGTGCCAGCAGCCTCCAGGGGGCGGCTAATGAAAAACTGTTTTTT. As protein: CASSLQGAANEKLFF.